The 5 T cell receptor beta chains in this list originate from one sample, sequenced in a study of blood T cell repertoires in COVID-19. Measured with immunoSEQ multiplex PCR; TCRdb has only the in-frame clones, and not every one. The table has 250,000 to 400,000 clones, roughly 90% seen once. Material for sequencing was peripheral blood. The receptors originated from a woman between 25 and 40 years old with COVID-19, enrolled during active disease.

This clone has just one count. This chain links TRBV20-1 with TRBJ1-4; TRBD1 agrees at 8 bases. CDR1 is DFQATT, CDR2 SNEGSKA, per germline (reference sequence). This CDR3 has 11 residues. V shed 2 bases, J shed 10 bases, and the junction held 0 bases outside the gene matches. The CDR3 here is CSARQGAKLFF. In DNA, the CDR3 is TGCAGTGCTAGACAGGGGGCAAAACTGTTTTTT.

CDR3 residues: CSVAGQVTDTQYF. CDR3 DNA sequence: TGCAGCGTTGCGGGACAGGTCACAGATACGCAGTATTTT. The rearrangement joins TRBV29-1 to TRBJ2-3; 8 bases fit TRBD1. Germline CDR1 is SQVTM and CDR2 is ANQGSEA. CDR3 length: 13 amino acids. V gave up 4 bases and J gave up 2 bases; unmatched junction bases: 2.

The chain recombines TRBV5-4 with TRBJ2-3, with TRBD1 identical over 8 bases. Germline assignment: CDR1 SGHNT and CDR2 YYREEE (reference sequence). Losses at the gene ends were 4 bases for V and 1 base for J; bases not matched to a gene: 5. The CDR3 extends over 15 amino acids. CDR3 bases: TGTGCCAGCAGCCCCGGGACAGGAGGCACAGATACGCAGTATTTT. This sequence encodes CASSPGTGGTDTQYF.

The V gene is TRBV19, the J gene TRBJ2-3; perhaps TRBD2 as D (6 bases). Between the trimmed V and J ends, which lost 9 bases and 0 bases, there was a span of 13 bases. The CDR3 extends over 14 amino acids. The germline CDR1 and CDR2 sequences are LNHDA and SQIVND (reference sequence). Here the CDR3 reads CASRWGRSTDTQYF. The CDR3, as DNA: TGTGCCAGCCGGTGGGGGAGGAGCACAGATACGCAGTATTTT.

The gene calls are TRBV13 and TRBJ1-3; no firm D call. CDR3 length equals 17 residues. CDR1 PRHDT and CDR2 FYEKMQ come from the germline V gene (reference sequence). The ends were cut back, 2 bases at V and 0 bases at J, with 14 bases in the middle. The CDR3 coding sequence is TGTGCCAGCAGCTTAAAGCCAGGAAGATCCTCTGGAAACACCATATATTTT. Translation: CASSLKPGRSSGNTIYF.